This TCR beta chain was observed in a study of T cells in Graves' hyperthyroidism and ophthalmopathy (dated by TCRdb to between 2018 and 2021). Regarding the complete study: Peripheral blood was sampled at the time of initial diagnosis, prior to any treatment. TCR V-J signatures able to tell the groups apart were searched for in a discovery cohort of approximately 95 patients, of whom more than 40 had Graves' ophthalmopathy and around 58 had stable Graves' hyperthyroidism. Prospective prediction of ophthalmopathy was tested in an independent validation cohort consisting of some 18 hyperthyroidism patients and 15 to 17 patients who later progressed to ophthalmopathy. The 75 to 100 discovery patients were divided at random into training and test sets in a 7:3 ratio. In about six Graves' hyperthyroidism patients, the study also compared T-cell repertoires from thyroid tissue with T-cell repertoires from blood. After blood sampling, hyperthyroidism patients were treated with methimazole at a starting dose of 30 mg daily, and ophthalmopathy patients were treated with high-dose intravenous methylprednisolone. The paper reports TCR Vbeta CDR3 sequencing of some 140 peripheral blood samples: approximately 41 ophthalmopathy, 75 to 80 hyperthyroidism and approximately 17 progressor patients.

The full study reports these points: In validation, the model predicted progression to ophthalmopathy with roughly 66% sensitivity and about 73% specificity, a median of about 6 months before onset. Most expanded thyroid clonotypes (frequency above 0.001) were also detected in blood, a finding suggesting that blood repertoires may reflect thyroid immune responses. No statistical method was used to set the sample size in advance, and investigators knew the group allocation. In cross-validation, a model built on a 13 V-J signature told ophthalmopathy apart from stable hyperthyroidism with just under 90% sensitivity and approximately 84% specificity, and in testing the same model reached 80%/75%.

The CDR3 spans 16 residues, from the cysteine through the phenylalanine. Kept here is only the CDR3 DNA, which spans 48 bases and is read in frame from base 1. Ends trimmed: V by 7 bases, J by 0 bases; bases unmatched to a gene: 4. The germline V gene sets CDR1 to MNHNS and CDR2 to SASEGT. Amplification of TCR beta CDR3 regions was carried out from RNA transcripts. The first round of RT-PCR for the TCR CDR3 was performed with the HTBI primer set and the Qiagen OneStep RT-PCR kit. The libraries were constructed in a second round of multiplex PCR and then size-selected and purified. Libraries were sequenced paired-end with 100 bp reads on an Illumina HiSeq2000. Turning to the authors' computational methods: SOAPnuke was used to process the raw data, with reads discarded if the reads contained adapters or uncalled bases, had a mean Phred below 15, or lacked an exact constant-primer or identifier match. High-quality paired reads were merged using COPE v1.2.5, and each unique nucleotide sequence was defined as a clonotype. Clonotypes were aligned to IMGT TRBV, TRBD and TRBJ reference segments using MiTCR v1.1. The analysis was restricted to V-J combinations with a frequency above 0.0001, which together covered 99% to 99.2% of the repertoires. The TCS score was defined as F50 (clonal expansion) divided by E x V (chaos), with BLOSUM62-based TCRdist calculated between CDR3 peptides within each V-J. Welch's t-statistics and random forest reduced several hundred V-J features to under 15, which were used in a naive Bayes classifier (R e1071). The raw public reads went through TCRdb reprocessing: fastp at Q25, MiXCR clone calling, in-frame beta chains kept. Rows matching on CDR3 protein sequence are summarized as one entry with the most common DNA and genes. TCRdb's processing, not the study's, gives the V and J calls here. This sample holds about 500,000 distinct CDR3 sequences; about 15% were observed only once. The ten largest make up roughly 18% of the sample.

On this clonotype itself: Its antigen remains unidentified. A much larger clone differs by one base, so this may be a read error.

Moderately to severely active disease, a Clinical Activity Score of at least 3, a NOSPECS grade of at least 4, and a duration under 3 months were present in ophthalmopathy patients. Exclusion was applied to patients with uncontrolled infections, other autoimmune diseases, pregnancy or lactation. Diagnoses were established on the basis of clinical symptoms, serum thyroxine and TRAb, thyroid ultrasound, and orbital computed tomography. PBMCs were separated from about 10 ml of fresh peripheral blood using Ficoll-Paque density gradient centrifugation. Total RNA was extracted using Trizol reagent, and RNA quality was assessed on an Agilent 2100 Bioanalyzer.

Sequencing was done on a sample of blood. The sequence came from a woman aged 18-29 years with Graves' ophthalmopathy. Rearrangement joined TRBV6-1 to TRBJ2-1; the central 12 bases match TRBD2. This receptor has the CDR3 CASNGLAGLSYNEQFF. The DNA reads TGTGCCAGCAATGGACTAGCGGGACTCTCCTACAATGAGCAGTTCTTC.